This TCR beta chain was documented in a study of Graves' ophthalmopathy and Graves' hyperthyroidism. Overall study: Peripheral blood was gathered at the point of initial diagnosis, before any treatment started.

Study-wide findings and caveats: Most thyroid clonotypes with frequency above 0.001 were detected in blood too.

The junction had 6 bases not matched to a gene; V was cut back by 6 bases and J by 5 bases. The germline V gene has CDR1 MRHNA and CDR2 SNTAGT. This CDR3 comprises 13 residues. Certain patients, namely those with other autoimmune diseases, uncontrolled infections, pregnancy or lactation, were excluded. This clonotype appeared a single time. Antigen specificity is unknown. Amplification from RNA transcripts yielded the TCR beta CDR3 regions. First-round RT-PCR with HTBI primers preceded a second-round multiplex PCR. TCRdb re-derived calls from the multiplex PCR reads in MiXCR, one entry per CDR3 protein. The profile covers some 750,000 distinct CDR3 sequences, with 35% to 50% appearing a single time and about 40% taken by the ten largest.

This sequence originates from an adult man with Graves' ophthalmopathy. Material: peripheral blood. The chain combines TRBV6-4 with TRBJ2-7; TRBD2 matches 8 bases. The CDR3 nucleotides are TGTGCCAGCAGCCAAGCGGGAGCCCACGAGCAGTACTTC. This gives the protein CASSQAGAHEQYF.